This T cell receptor (beta chain) was recovered during a study of blood T cell repertoires in COVID-19. About the study: The cDNA or gDNA used as material had been derived from T cells, B-cell-depleted T cells, or PBMCs.

The CDR3 runs to 15 residues. V was pared by 2 bases and J by 3 bases, with 11 bases between. The germline CDR1 and CDR2 sequences are MGHRA and YSYEKL. Authors' analysis steps: By means of reference gene primer amplification, nucleated cell counts were estimated. The repertoire was sequenced with immunoSEQ multiplex PCR; TCRdb's copy has only in-frame clones and lacks some. V, J and clone size are those of that table, while D and trimming were read from the DNA. Counted here are some 80,000 clones, roughly 82% occurring once; the ten biggest clones make up around 22%. The source material was peripheral blood. The V gene is TRBV4-1, the J gene TRBJ1-5; perhaps TRBD1 as D (5 bases). The clonotype comes from a woman aged 50 to 60 with acute or convalescent COVID-19. CDR3 DNA sequence: TGCGCCAGCAGCCAACTACAGGTCCCCAATCAGCCCCAGCATTTT. Amino acid sequence: CASSQLQVPNQPQHF.